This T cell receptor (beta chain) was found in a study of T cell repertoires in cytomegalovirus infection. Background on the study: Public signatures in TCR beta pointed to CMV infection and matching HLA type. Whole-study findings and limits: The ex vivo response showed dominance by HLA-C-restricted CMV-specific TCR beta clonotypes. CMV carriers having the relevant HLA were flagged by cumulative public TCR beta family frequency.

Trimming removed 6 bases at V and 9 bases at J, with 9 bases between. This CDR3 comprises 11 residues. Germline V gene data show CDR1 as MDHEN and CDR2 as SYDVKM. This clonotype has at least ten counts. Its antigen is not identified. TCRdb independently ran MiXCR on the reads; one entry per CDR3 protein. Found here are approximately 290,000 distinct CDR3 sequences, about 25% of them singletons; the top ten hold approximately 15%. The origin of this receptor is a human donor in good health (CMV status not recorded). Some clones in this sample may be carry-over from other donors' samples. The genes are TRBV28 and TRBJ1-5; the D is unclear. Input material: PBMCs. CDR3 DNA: TGTGCCAGCAGCGCTTTGTGGCCCCAGCATTTT. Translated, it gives CASSALWPQHF.